This T cell receptor beta chain was observed in a study of blood T cell repertoires in COVID-19. Germline V gives CDR1 WNHNN, CDR2 SYGVQD (reference sequence). The CDR3 has 15 amino acids. Trimming cost V 4 bases and J 3 bases; bases outside gene matches: 8. Measured with immunoSEQ multiplex PCR; TCRdb has only the in-frame clones, and not every one. This table has 150,000 to 200,000 clones, around 85% appearing once. This TCR came from a man between 50 and 59 years old with active or convalescent COVID-19. Source material: peripheral blood. The chain links TRBV10-1 to TRBJ2-7; 8 positions agree with TRBD2. CDR3 residues: CASSVRTSSFYEQYF. The CDR3 coding sequence is TGCGCCAGCAGTGTTCGGACTAGCAGTTTCTACGAGCAGTACTTC.